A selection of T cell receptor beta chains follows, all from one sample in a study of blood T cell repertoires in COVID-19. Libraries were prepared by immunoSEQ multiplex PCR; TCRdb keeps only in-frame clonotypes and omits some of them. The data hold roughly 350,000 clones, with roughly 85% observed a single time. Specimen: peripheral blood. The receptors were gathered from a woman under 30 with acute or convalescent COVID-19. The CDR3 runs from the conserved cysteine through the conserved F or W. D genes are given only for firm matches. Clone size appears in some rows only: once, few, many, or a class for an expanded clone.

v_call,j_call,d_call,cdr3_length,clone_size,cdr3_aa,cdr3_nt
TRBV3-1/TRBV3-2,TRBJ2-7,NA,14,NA,CASSQGVGAYEQYF,TGTGCCAGCAGCCAAGGGGTCGGGGCCTACGAGCAGTACTTC
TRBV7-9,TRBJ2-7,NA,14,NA,CASSLSQFIYEQYF,TGTGCCAGCAGCTTGTCACAGTTTATCTACGAGCAGTACTTC
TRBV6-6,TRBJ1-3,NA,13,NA,CASLRGLGNTIYF,TGTGCCAGCCTGCGGGGGCTTGGAAACACCATATATTTT
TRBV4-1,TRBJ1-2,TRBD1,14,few,CASSQGTGNYGYTF,TGCGCCAGCAGCCAAGGGACAGGGAACTATGGCTACACCTTC
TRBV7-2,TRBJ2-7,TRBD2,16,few,CASSEGTSGNIYEQYF,TGTGCCAGCAGCGAGGGGACTAGCGGAAACATCTACGAGCAGTACTTC
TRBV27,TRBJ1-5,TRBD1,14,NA,CASSLDRSNQPQHF,TGTGCCAGCAGTTTGGACAGGAGCAATCAGCCCCAGCATTTT
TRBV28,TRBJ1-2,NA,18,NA,CASSGIQGTDFANYGYTF,TGTGCCAGCAGTGGGATACAGGGCACCGACTTCGCTAACTATGGCTACACCTTC
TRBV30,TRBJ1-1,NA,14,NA,CAWTRDSMNTEAFF,TGTGCCTGGACCCGGGACTCCATGAACACTGAAGCTTTCTTT
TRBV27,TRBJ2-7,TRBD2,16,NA,CASSSRLAGFSYEQYF,TGTGCCAGCAGTTCGAGACTAGCGGGGTTCTCCTACGAGCAGTACTTC
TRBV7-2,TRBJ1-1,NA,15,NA,CASSPHPDMNTEAFF,TGTGCCAGCAGCCCTCACCCGGACATGAACACTGAAGCTTTCTTT
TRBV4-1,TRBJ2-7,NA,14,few,CASRLEDSTYEQYF,TGCGCCAGCAGGTTGGAGGACAGCACCTACGAGCAGTACTTC
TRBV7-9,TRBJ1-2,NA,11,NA,CASSLARGSTF,TGTGCCAGCAGCTTGGCCAGGGGAAGTACCTTC
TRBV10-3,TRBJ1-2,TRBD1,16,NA,CAISDGTGTANYGYTF,TGTGCCATCAGTGATGGGACAGGGACAGCTAACTATGGCTACACCTTC
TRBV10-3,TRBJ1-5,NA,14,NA,CAISSRDTNQPQHF,TGTGCCATCAGTAGCCGGGACACCAATCAGCCCCAGCATTTT
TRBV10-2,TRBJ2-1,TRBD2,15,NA,CASRLGLAALNEQFF,TGCGCCAGCAGATTAGGACTAGCGGCTCTTAATGAGCAGTTCTTC
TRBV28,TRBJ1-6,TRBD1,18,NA,CASSLETGTVVKDPPLHF,TGTGCCAGCAGCTTAGAAACCGGGACAGTAGTTAAAGATCCACCCCTCCACTTT
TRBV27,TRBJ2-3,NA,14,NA,CASSSSVTTDTQYF,TGTGCCAGCAGTTCCTCAGTCACCACAGATACGCAGTATTTT
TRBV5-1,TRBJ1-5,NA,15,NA,CASSLDTGRNQPQHF,TGCGCCAGCAGCTTGGATACGGGTAGGAATCAGCCCCAGCATTTT
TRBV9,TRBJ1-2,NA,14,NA,CASSVGQGPQGYTF,TGTGCCAGCAGCGTAGGCCAGGGTCCCCAGGGCTACACCTTC
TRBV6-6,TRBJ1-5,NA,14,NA,CASSPSTDNQPQHF,TGTGCCAGCAGTCCTTCGACAGACAATCAGCCCCAGCATTTT
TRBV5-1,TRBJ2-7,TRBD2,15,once,CASSFSLAGGGEQYF,TGCGCCAGCAGCTTCTCTTTAGCGGGAGGGGGCGAGCAGTACTTC
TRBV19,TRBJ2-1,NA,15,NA,CASSIGPSSYNEQFF,TGTGCCAGTAGTATAGGTCCCTCTTCCTACAATGAGCAGTTCTTC
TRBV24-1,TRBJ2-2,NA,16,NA,CATSDRGVWNTGELFF,TGTGCCACCAGTGACAGGGGAGTTTGGAACACCGGGGAGCTGTTTTTT
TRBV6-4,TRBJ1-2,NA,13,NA,CASSDSPGYGYTF,TGTGCCAGCAGTGACTCACCAGGATATGGCTACACCTTC
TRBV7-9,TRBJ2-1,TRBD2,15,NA,CASSKLAGGGNEQFF,TGTGCCAGCAGCAAACTAGCGGGAGGGGGCAATGAGCAGTTCTTC
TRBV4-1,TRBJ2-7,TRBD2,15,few,CASSQISGGQVGQYF,TGCGCCAGCAGCCAAATTAGCGGGGGGCAAGTCGGGCAGTACTTC
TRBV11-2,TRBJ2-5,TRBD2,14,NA,CASSSGGGFETQYF,TGTGCCAGCAGCTCGGGAGGGGGATTCGAGACCCAGTACTTC
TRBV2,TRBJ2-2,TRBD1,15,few,CASSRQGANTGELFF,TGTGCCAGCAGTAGACAGGGGGCCAACACCGGGGAGCTGTTTTTT
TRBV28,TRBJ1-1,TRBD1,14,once,CASSLSRGRTEAFF,TGTGCCAGCAGTTTATCCAGGGGGCGGACTGAAGCTTTCTTT
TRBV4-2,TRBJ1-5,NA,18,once,CASSQGGQAGYSNQPQHF,TGTGCCAGCAGCCAAGGAGGGCAGGCGGGATATAGCAATCAGCCCCAGCATTTT
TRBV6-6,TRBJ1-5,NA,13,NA,CASSDRSNQPQHF,TGTGCCAGCAGCGACAGATCTAATCAGCCCCAGCATTTT
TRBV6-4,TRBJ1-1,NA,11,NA,CATPRHTEAFF,TGTGCCACCCCCCGTCACACTGAAGCTTTCTTT
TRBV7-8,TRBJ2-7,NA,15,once,CASSLVRTAAYEQYF,TGTGCCAGCAGCTTAGTTAGGACAGCCGCCTACGAGCAGTACTTC
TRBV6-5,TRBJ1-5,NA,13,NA,CASSYGGGQPQHF,TGTGCCAGCAGTTACGGGGGAGGTCAGCCCCAGCATTTT
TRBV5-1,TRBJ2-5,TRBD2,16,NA,CASSSLAGGVRETQYF,TGCGCCAGCAGCTCCCTAGCGGGAGGTGTACGAGAGACCCAGTACTTC
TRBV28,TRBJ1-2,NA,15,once,CASSFRSELNYGYTF,TGTGCCAGCAGTTTTCGCTCAGAACTAAACTATGGCTACACCTTC
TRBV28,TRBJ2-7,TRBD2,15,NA,CASSLAGALPYEQYF,TGTGCCAGCAGTTTAGCGGGAGCCTTGCCCTACGAGCAGTACTTC
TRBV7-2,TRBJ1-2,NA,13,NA,CASSSGHLYGYTF,TGTGCCAGCAGCTCGGGACATCTCTATGGCTACACCTTC
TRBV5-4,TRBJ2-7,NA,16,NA,CASSLIAGQSSYEQYF,TGTGCCAGCAGCTTGATTGCGGGACAGAGCTCCTACGAGCAGTACTTC
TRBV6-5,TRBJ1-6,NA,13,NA,CASDSSYNSPLHF,TGTGCCAGTGACAGCTCCTATAATTCACCCCTCCACTTT
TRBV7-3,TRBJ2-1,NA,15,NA,CASSLRSESGNEQFF,TGTGCCAGCAGCTTGAGGAGCGAGAGTGGCAATGAGCAGTTCTTC